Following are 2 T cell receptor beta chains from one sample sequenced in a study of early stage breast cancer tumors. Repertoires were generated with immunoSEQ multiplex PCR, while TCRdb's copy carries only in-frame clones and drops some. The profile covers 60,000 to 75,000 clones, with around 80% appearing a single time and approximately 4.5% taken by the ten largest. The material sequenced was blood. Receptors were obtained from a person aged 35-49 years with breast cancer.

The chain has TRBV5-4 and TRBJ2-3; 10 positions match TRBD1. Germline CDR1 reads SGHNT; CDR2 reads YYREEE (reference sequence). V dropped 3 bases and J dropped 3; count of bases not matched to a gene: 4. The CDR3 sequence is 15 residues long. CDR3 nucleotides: TGTGCCAGCAGCTCGGGACAGGGGATTACAGATACGCAGTATTTT. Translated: CASSSGQGITDTQYF.

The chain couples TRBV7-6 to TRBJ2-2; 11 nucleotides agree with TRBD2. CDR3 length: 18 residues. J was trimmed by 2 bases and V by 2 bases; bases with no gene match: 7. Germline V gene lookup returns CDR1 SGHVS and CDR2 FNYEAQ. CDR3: CASSLNLAGGGNTGELFF. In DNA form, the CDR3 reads TGTGCCAGCAGCTTAAACCTAGCGGGAGGAGGAAACACCGGGGAGCTGTTTTTT.